This entry describes one TCR beta chain. Its antigen is unknown. Clones were sequenced by immunoSEQ multiplex PCR, and TCRdb holds only the in-frame ones, with some missing. The table shows roughly 97,000 clones, with about nine tenths occurring only once. These data originate in a study of graft-versus-host responses after intestinal transplantation. The wider study: Each recipient received a multivisceral, liver-intestinal, or isolated intestinal graft. Overall study results and limits: Some patients had graft-donor T cell macrochimerism. In their allografts, the ratios of graft-versus-host to host-versus-graft T cell clones were high. In recipient marrow, GvH clones were found, and some appeared first in ileum or blood.

The TCR originated in a human patient who received an intestinal transplant, so some T cells may come from the graft donor. Specimen: PBMCs, collected about 450 days after intestinal transplant.

The CDR3 DNA reads TGTGCCAGCAGTGTGGGACAGGGTACCTCCGGGGAGCTGTTTTTT. As protein: CASSVGQGTSGELFF. The chain carries TRBV6-1 and TRBJ2-2, with 9 nucleotides matching TRBD1. V trimming: 4 bases; J trimming: 6 bases; junction bases outside the gene matches: 6. The CDR3 sequence is 15 residues long. Germline V gives CDR1 MNHNS, CDR2 SASEGT.